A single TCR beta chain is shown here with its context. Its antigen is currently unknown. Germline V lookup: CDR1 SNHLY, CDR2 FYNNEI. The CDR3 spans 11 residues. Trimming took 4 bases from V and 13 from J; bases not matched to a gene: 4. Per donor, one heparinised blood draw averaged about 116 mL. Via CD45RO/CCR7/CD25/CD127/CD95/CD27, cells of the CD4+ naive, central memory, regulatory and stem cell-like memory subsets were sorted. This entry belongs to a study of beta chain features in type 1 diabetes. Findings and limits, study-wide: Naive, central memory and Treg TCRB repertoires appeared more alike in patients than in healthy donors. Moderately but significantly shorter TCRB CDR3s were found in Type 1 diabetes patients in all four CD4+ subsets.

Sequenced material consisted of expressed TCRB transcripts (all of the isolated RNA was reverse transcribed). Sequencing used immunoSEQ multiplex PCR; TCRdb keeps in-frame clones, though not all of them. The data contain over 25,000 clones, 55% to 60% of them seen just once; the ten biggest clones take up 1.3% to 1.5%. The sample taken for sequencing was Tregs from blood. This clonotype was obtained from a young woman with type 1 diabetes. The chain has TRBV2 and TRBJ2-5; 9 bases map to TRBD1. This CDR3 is CASSGGQGRYF. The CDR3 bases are TGTGCCAGCAGTGGGGGACAGGGAAGGTACTTC.